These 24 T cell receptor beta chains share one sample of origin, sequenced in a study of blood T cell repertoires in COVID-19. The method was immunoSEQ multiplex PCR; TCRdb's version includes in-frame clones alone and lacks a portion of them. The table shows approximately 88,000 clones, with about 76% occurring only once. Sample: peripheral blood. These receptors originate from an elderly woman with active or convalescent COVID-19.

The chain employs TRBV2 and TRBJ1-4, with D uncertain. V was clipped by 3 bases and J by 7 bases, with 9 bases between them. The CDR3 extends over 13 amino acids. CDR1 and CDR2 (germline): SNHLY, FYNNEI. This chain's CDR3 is CASSEGVREKLFF. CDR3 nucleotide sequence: TGTGCCAGCAGTGAGGGCGTTCGTGAAAAACTGTTTTTT.

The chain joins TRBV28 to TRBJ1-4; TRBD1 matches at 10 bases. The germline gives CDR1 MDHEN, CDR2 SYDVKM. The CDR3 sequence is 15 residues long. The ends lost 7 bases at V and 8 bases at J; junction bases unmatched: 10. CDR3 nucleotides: TGTGCCAGCACCGAGACAGGGGGCAATAGAGAAAAACTGTTTTTT. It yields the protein CASTETGGNREKLFF. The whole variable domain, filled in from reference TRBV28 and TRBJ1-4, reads DVKVTQSSRYLVKRTGEKVFLECVQDMDHENMFWYRQDPGLGLRLIYFSYDVKMKEKGDIPEGYSVSREKKERFSLILESASTNQTSMYLCASTETGGNREKLFFGSGTQLSVL.

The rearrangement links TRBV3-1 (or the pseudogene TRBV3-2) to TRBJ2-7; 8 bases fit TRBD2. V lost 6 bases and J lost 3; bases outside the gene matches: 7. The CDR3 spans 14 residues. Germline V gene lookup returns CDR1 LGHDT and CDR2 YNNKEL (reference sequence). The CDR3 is CASRRPGLDYEQYF. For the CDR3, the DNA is TGTGCCAGCAGGCGACCGGGACTAGACTACGAGCAGTACTTC.

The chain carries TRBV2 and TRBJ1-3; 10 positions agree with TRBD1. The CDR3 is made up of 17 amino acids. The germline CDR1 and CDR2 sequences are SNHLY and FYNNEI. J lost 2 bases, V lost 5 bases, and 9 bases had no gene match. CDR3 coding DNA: TGTGCCAGCAGTTTAGGCGCGGGACAGGGGACTGGAAACACCATATATTTT. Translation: CASSLGAGQGTGNTIYF. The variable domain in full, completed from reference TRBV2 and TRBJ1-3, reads EPEVTQTPSHQVTQMGQEVILRCVPISNHLYFYWYRQILGQKVEFLVSFYNNEISEKSEIFDDQFSVERPDGSNFTLKIRSTKLEDSAMYFCASSLGAGQGTGNTIYFGEGSWLTVV.

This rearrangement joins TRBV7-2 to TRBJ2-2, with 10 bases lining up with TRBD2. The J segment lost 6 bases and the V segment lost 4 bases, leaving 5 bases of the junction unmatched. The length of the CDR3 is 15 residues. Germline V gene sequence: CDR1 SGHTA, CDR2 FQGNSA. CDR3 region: CASSSIAGGSGELFF. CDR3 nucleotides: TGTGCCAGCAGCTCGATAGCGGGGGGTTCCGGGGAGCTGTTTTTT. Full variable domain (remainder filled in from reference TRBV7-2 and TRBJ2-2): GAGVSQSPSNKVTEKGKDVELRCDPISGHTALYWYRQSLGQGLEFLIYFQGNSAPDKSGLPSDRFSAERTGGSVSTLTIQRTQQEDSAVYLCASSSIAGGSGELFFGEGSRLTVL.

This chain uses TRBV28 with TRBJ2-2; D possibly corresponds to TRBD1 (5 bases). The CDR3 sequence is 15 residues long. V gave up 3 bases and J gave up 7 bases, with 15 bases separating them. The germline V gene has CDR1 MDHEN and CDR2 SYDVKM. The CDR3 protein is CASSFVGQAGGELFF. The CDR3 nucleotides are TGTGCCAGCAGTTTTGTAGGACAAGCCGGCGGGGAGCTGTTTTTT.

In nucleotides, the CDR3 is TGTGCCAGCAGCTTAGATCCTAGCGGGGGGTACTACGAGCAGTACTTC. This translates into CASSLDPSGGYYEQYF. The rearrangement uses TRBV11-2 and TRBJ2-7; 11 nucleotides agree with TRBD2. CDR1 and CDR2 (germline): SGHAT, FQNNGV. The CDR3 extends over 16 amino acids. J was trimmed by 3 bases and V by 0 bases; bases with no gene match: 4.

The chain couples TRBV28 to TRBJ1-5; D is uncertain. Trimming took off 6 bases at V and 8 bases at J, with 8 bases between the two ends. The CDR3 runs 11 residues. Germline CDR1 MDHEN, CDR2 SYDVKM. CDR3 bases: TGTGCCAGCAGCTCCCCCGAGCCCCAGCATTTT. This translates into CASSSPEPQHF.

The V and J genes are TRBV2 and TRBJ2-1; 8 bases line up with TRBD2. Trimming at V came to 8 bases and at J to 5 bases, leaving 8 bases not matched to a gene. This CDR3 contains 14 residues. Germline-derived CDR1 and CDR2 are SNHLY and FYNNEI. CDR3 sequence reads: CASAERAGDNEQFF. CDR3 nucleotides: TGTGCCAGCGCCGAGCGAGCGGGAGACAATGAGCAGTTCTTC.

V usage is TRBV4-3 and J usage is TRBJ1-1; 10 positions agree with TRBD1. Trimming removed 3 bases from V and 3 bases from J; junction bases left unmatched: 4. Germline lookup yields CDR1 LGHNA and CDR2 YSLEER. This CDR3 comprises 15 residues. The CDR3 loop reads CASSQTGTGDTEAFF. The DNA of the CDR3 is TGCGCCAGCAGCCAGACCGGGACAGGGGACACTGAAGCTTTCTTT.

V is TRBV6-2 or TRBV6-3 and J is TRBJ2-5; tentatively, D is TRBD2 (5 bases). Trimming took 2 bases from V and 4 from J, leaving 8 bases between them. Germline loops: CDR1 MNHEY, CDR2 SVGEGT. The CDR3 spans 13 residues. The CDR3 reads CASSYGRVETQYF. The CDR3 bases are TGTGCCAGCAGTTACGGGCGGGTAGAGACCCAGTACTTC.

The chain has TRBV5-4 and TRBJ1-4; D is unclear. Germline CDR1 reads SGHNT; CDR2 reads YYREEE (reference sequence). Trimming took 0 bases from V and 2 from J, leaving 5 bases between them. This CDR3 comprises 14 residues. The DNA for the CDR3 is TGTGCCAGCAGCTTGGAACAGACTAATGAAAAACTGTTTTTT. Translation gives CASSLEQTNEKLFF.

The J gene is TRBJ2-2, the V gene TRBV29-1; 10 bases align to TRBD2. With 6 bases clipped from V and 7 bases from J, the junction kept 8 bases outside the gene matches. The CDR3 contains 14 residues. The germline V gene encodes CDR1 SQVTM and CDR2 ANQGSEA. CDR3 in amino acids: CSVATSGEGGELFF. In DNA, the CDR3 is TGCAGCGTAGCCACTAGCGGGGAAGGCGGGGAGCTGTTTTTT.

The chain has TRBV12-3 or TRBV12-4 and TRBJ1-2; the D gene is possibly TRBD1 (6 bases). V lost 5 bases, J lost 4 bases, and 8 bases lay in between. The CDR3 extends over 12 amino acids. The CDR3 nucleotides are TGTGCCAGCAGTGACAGGTCCTATGGCTACACCTTC. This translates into CASSDRSYGYTF.

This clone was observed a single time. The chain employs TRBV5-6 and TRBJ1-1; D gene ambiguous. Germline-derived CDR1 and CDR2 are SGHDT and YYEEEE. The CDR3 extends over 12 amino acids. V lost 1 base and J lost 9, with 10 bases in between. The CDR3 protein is CASSLQDTQAFF. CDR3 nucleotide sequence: TGTGCCAGCAGCTTGCAAGATACTCAAGCTTTCTTT.

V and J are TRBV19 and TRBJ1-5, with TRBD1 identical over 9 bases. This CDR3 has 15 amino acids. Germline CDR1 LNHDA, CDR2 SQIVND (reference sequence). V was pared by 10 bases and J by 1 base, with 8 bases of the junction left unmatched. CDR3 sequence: CATSGQGGSNQPQHF. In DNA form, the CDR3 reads TGTGCCACCTCGGGACAGGGCGGAAGCAATCAGCCCCAGCATTTT.

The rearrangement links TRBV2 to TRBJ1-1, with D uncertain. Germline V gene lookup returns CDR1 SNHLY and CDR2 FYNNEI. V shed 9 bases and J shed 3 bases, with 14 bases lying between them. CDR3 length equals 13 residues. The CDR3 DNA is TGTGCCAGTAATAAAGAGGTGGACACTGAAGCTTTCTTT. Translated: CASNKEVDTEAFF.

CDR3 nucleotides: TGTGCTATACGGGGGGAGGGGATCTACAATGAGCAGTTCTTC. Residues: CAIRGEGIYNEQFF. The V gene is TRBV30, the J gene TRBJ2-1, with 7 bases that match TRBD2. Germline loops: CDR1 GTSNPN, CDR2 SVGIG (reference sequence). This CDR3 has 14 amino acids.

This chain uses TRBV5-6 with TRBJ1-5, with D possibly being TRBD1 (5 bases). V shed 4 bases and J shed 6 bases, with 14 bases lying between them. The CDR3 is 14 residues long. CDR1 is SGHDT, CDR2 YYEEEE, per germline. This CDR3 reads CASSRDGGTQPQHF. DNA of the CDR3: TGTGCCAGCAGCCGGGACGGAGGGACTCAGCCCCAGCATTTT.

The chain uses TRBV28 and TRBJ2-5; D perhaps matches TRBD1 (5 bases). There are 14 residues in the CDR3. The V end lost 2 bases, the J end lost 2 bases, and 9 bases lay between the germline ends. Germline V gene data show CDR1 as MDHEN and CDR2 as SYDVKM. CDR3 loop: CASSLGAAQETQYF. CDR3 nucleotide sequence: TGTGCCAGCAGTTTAGGGGCAGCGCAAGAGACCCAGTACTTC.

Here the CDR3 reads CASSSRLTGFNYGYTF. The CDR3 DNA follows: TGTGCCAGCAGCTCAAGACTGACAGGATTTAACTATGGCTACACCTTC. The chain is built from TRBV5-6 and TRBJ1-2; tentatively, D is TRBD1 (6 bases). CDR3 length: 16 amino acids. The germline gives CDR1 SGHDT, CDR2 YYEEEE. With 3 bases removed from V and 1 base from J, the gap between germline ends came to 16 bases.

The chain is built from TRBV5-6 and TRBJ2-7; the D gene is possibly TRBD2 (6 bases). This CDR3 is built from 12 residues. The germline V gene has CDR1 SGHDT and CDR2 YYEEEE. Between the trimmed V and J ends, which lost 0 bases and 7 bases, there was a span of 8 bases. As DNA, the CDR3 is TGTGCCAGCAGCTTGGTGCGGGGAGAGCAGTACTTC. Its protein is CASSLVRGEQYF.

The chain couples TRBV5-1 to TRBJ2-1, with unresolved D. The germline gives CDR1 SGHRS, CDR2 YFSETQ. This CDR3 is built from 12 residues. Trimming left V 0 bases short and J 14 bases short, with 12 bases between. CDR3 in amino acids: CASSLDGDNEFF. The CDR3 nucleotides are TGCGCCAGCAGCTTGGACGGCGACAACGAGTTCTTC.

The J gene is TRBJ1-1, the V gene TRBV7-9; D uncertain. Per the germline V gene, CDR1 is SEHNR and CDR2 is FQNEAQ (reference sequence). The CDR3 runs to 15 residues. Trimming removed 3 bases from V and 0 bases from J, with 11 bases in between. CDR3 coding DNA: TGTGCCAGCAGCTTCTCGGGTATCATGAACACTGAAGCTTTCTTT. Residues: CASSFSGIMNTEAFF. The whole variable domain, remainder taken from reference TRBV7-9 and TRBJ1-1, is DTGVSQNPRHKITKRGQNVTFRCDPISEHNRLYWYRQTLGQGPEFLTYFQNEAQLEKSRLLSDRFSAERPKGSFSTLEIQRTEQGDSAMYLCASSFSGIMNTEAFFGQGTRLTVV.